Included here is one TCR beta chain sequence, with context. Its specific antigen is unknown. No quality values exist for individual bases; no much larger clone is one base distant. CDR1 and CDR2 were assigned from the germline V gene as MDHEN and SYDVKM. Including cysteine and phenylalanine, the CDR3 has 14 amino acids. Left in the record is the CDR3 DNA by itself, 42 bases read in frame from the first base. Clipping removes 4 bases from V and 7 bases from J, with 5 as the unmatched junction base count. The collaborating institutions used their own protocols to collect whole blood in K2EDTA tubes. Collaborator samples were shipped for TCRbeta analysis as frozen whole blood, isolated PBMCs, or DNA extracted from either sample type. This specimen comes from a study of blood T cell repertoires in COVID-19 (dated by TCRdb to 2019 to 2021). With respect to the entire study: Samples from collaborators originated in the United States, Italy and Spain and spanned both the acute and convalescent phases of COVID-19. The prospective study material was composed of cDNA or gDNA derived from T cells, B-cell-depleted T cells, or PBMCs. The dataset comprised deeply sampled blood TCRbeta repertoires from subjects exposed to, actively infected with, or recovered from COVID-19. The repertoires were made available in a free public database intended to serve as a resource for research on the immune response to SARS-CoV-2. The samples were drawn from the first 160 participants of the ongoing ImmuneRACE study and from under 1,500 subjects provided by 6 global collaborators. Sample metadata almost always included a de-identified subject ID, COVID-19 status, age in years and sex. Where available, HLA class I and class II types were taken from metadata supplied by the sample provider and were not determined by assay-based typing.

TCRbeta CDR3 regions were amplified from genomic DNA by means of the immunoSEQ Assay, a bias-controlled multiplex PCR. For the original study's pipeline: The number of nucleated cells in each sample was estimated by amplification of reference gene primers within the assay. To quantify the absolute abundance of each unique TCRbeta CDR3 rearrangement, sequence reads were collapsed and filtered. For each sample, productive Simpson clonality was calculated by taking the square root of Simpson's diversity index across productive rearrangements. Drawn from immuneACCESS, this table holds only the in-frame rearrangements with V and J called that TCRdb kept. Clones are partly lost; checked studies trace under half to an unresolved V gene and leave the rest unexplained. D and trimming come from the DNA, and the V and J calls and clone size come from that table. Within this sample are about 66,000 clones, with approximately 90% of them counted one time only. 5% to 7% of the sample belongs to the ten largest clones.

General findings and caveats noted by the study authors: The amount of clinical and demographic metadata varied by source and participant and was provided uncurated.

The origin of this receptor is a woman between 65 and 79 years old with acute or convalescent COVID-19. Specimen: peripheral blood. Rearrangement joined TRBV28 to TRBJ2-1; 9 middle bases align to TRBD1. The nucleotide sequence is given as TGTGCCAGCAGTTCCACAGGGGGCAGGAATGAGCAGTTCTTC. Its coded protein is CASSSTGGRNEQFF.